This T cell receptor beta chain appears in the sequencing data of a study of blood T cells in healthy people across ages. Study conclusions and caveats: The fall in TCR beta diversity per million T cells was roughly linear with age.

As concerns this clonotype: Its antigen is unknown.

The CDR3 is 14 amino acids. Germline CDR1 and CDR2: SQVTM and ANQGSEA. V gave up 4 bases and J gave up 8 bases, with 17 bases separating them. It was with a sample-barcoded 5' primer and a J-beta primer mix that a second PCR of roughly 7 to 12 cycles was run. TCRdb passed the 5' RACE reads through MiXCR, listing each CDR3 protein once. The data hold roughly 800,000 distinct CDR3 sequences, with approximately 55% observed a single time. This receptor was identified in a man at least 80 years old in good health. The source material was blood. This chain uses TRBV29-1 with TRBJ1-4; D uncertain. The CDR3 loop reads CSVGGAQVGEKLFF. CDR3 in DNA: TGCAGCGTTGGGGGTGCTCAGGTGGGGGAAAAACTGTTTTTT.